This T cell receptor (beta chain) was observed in a study of blood T cells in healthy people across ages (dated by TCRdb to between 2014 and 2016). For the study in its entirety: In model experiments, template switching captured about one uniquely barcoded TCR beta cDNA molecule for every two T cells. Age-related changes in TCR beta repertoire diversity were measured in the study by deep sequencing normalized with unique cDNA molecular identifiers. The donors were divided into four age groups: young (average roughly 17 years), middle-aged (about 40), aged (approximately 64) and long-lived (roughly 82). Two additional independent replicas of 1 million unique cDNA reads from the same blood draw were analyzed for two donors (one aged 18 to 30 and one aged 80 or older).

What the study reported, not specific to this receptor: A strong correlation was found between observed TCR beta diversity and the percentage of naive T cells measured by flow cytometry. Because the CMV infection status of the donors was unknown, age-related changes in expanded clonotypes may potentially have been confounded. Since profiling was done on bulk unsorted PBMCs, naive and antigen-experienced compartments could not be conclusively compared. Estimates of total diversity based on one million sequenced T cells were regarded as lower bounds and as underestimates. Compared with the aged group, more naive CD4+ T cells, fewer expanded clones and increased TCR diversity were shown by the long-lived group, suggesting age selection. As age increased, observed TCR beta diversity per million T cells dropped in a roughly linear way, and a significant reduction was already evident by age about 40.

The method was 5' RACE. The listed sequencing device is Illumina HiSeq 2500. A second PCR of roughly 7 to 11 cycles was performed with a sample-barcoded 5' primer and a J-beta primer mix. A unique molecular identifier was introduced onto each TCR beta cDNA molecule by a template-switch 5' adaptor carrying 12 random nucleotides. At least 3 million CDR3-containing paired-end reads were obtained from each sample. First-strand cDNA synthesis was performed from all RNA using the Mint cDNA synthesis kit, with priming by a TRBC-specific oligonucleotide. Following uracil-DNA glycosylase treatment, all cDNA underwent a first 18-cycle PCR with the universal primers M1SS and BC2_uni_R. The authors processed their data as follows. For normalization, 1 million high-quality reads, each with a distinct molecular identifier, were randomly selected from each sample. Instead of being binned into consensus sequences, reads that shared molecular identifiers were thrown out. CDR3 identification, clonotype clustering and error correction used MiTCR with a Q25 quality threshold and the strictest error-elimination algorithm. A nonparametric unseen species model using Euler transformation provided a lower-bound estimate of total TCR beta diversity. Clones were called with MiXCR by TCRdb after fastp trimmed the public reads at Q25, and only in-frame beta chains were retained. Each record represents a unique CDR3 protein, reported with the most common genes and DNA among its rows. None of the V and J calls come from the authors' own analysis; TCRdb made them. For this sample the table gives 750,000 to 950,000 distinct CDR3 sequences, of which around 29% were detected only once. About 10% of the sample rests with the top ten.

This clonotype was counted between two and nine times. Its antigen is still unknown. Within one base of it there is no much larger clone, and no base qualities were kept. Between the V and J ends, shortened by 4 bases and 3 bases respectively, the junction contains 7 bases. CDR1 and CDR2, looked up from the germline V gene, are WSHSY and SAAADI. Measured from the cysteine to the phenylalanine, the CDR3 is 13 residues long. Only the CDR3 DNA is retained, 39 bases long and in frame from the first base. Donors were 39 systemically healthy Caucasian individuals from Russia aged roughly 6 to 90 years. Each donor gave ten milliliters of peripheral blood, drawn into EDTA-treated Vacutainer tubes. PBMCs were isolated by Ficoll-Paque density-gradient centrifugation, with at least 6.5 million obtained per sample. Trizol reagent was used to extract total RNA from the PBMCs, yielding at least 5.5 micrograms per sample. For every donor, flow cytometry on a PBMC aliquot measured the percentage of naive CD45RAhigh/CD27high T cells.

These data also featured in a second study, about T cells of mothers and their children. The second investigation adds: The donors were nine systemically healthy Caucasian individuals, made up of three mothers and their six children. cDNA synthesis used all of the extracted RNA, with 1.5 ug of RNA in each 15 ul reaction. In the second PCR, the M1S primer added sample barcodes and 2-4 random nucleotides. Each mother yielded over 10 million TCR beta CDR3 reads and each child roughly 3.1 million reads. Thymic selection similarly shapes TCR recombination output in related and unrelated pairs, with minor effect from inherited differences. Related mother-child pairs always showed normalized repertoire overlap that was slightly higher than in unrelated mother-child pairs, though the difference was never significant. No persistent microchimeric T cell clones were found, with a detection sensitivity of approximately 100 clones per million clonotypes. The study used deep NGS to compare TCR beta repertoires of mothers and children, seeking features distinguishing related mother-child pairs from unrelated individuals. Mothers averaged 40 +/- 4 years of age and children averaged around 10 +/- 4 years. After adapter ligation with NEBNext reagents, the libraries were sequenced on Illumina HiSeq 2000 with 100+100 nt paired-end reads. To prevent cross-contamination, the mother and child libraries were prepared one month apart and sequenced in separate runs. Each donor had between about 500,000 and 2,300,000 distinct TCR beta clonotypes identified. Naive TCR beta clonotypes were estimated from low-frequency clonotypes matched to each donor's FACS-determined naive share, without sorting.

The sequence derives from a woman aged 40 to 55 in good health. The source material was blood. The rearranged chain carries TRBV10-2 and TRBJ1-5, with the D gene not clear enough to name. CDR3 loop: CASSANNNQPQHF. The bases read TGCGCCAGCAGTGCAAACAACAATCAGCCCCAGCATTTT.